The sequence of this T cell receptor (beta chain) was determined in a study of cytomegalovirus exposure and HLA in healthy donors. Comment on this clone: The target antigen is unknown.

Overall study findings and caveats: A subsequent analysis found that TCR clusters from the first cohort also tended to co-occur in the 90 to 150 validation repertoires, with about 95% of cluster scores above 0. The authors listed 180 or so TCR beta chains as cytomegalovirus-associated.

CDR1 and CDR2 (germline): WSHSY, SAAADI. Trimming took 8 bases from V and 4 from J, leaving 15 bases between them. The CDR3 runs 13 residues. Libraries were prepared by immunoSEQ multiplex PCR; TCRdb keeps only in-frame clonotypes and omits some of them. The table shows 100,000 or so clones, with around 85% occurring only once. The V call is TRBV10-2, the J call TRBJ2-7, with D tentatively TRBD1 (5 bases). Sequenced sample: PBMCs. This receptor was obtained from a young man in good health and CMV-seropositive. CDR3 sequence (DNA): TGCGCCAGCTCAGGGTCAATCTATTACGAGCAGTACTTC. Its translation: CASSGSIYYEQYF.